A selection of T cell receptor beta chains follows, all from one sample in a study of graft-versus-host responses after intestinal transplantation. The repertoire was sequenced with immunoSEQ multiplex PCR; TCRdb's copy has only in-frame clones and lacks some. The table records almost 5,500 clones, around 29% of them present only once. Sequenced here: alloreactive CD4+ T cells from a mixed lymphocyte reaction culture, sampled before transplantation. The receptors come from a human patient who was an organ donor for intestinal transplantation. CDR3s leave out the opening cysteine and the closing phenylalanine or tryptophan. Fields, in order: V gene, J gene, D gene, CDR3 protein. A D gene is named only where the DNA matches it firmly.

V gene: TRBV5-4
J gene: TRBJ2-1
D gene: -
CDR3 protein: ASSSGLLNEQF

V gene: TRBV19
J gene: TRBJ1-5
D gene: TRBD1
CDR3 protein: ASSYYPGTGGPRGYSNQPQH

V gene: TRBV11-2
J gene: TRBJ2-3
D gene: -
CDR3 protein: ASSLLGHSTDTQY

V gene: TRBV19
J gene: TRBJ2-1
D gene: -
CDR3 protein: ASSAGTYNEQF

V gene: TRBV10-3
J gene: TRBJ2-1
D gene: -
CDR3 protein: AISEGSGSYNEQF

V gene: TRBV2
J gene: TRBJ2-7
D gene: TRBD2
CDR3 protein: ASSEVGLAGLYEQY

V gene: TRBV20-1
J gene: TRBJ2-5
D gene: -
CDR3 protein: SAPHGTQY

V gene: TRBV7-9
J gene: TRBJ2-5
D gene: TRBD2
CDR3 protein: ASSRLAGEETQY

V gene: TRBV6-5
J gene: TRBJ1-6
D gene: -
CDR3 protein: ASTREGKVNSPLH

V gene: TRBV5-4
J gene: TRBJ1-2
D gene: -
CDR3 protein: ASSHIGGVGYGYT

V gene: TRBV20-1
J gene: TRBJ1-2
D gene: -
CDR3 protein: SARGGGYT

V gene: TRBV18
J gene: TRBJ2-7
D gene: -
CDR3 protein: ASSRAWAGAYYEQY

V gene: TRBV4-3
J gene: TRBJ2-5
D gene: TRBD1
CDR3 protein: ASSQEAGGQGTQY

V gene: TRBV4-1
J gene: TRBJ2-7
D gene: -
CDR3 protein: ASSRGWEQY

V gene: TRBV6-1
J gene: TRBJ2-2
D gene: -
CDR3 protein: ASSEMIQGELF

V gene: TRBV5-6
J gene: TRBJ2-7
D gene: TRBD1
CDR3 protein: ASSFRGTGRNSYEQY

V gene: TRBV5-1
J gene: TRBJ2-2
D gene: -
CDR3 protein: ASSLVGGANTGELF

V gene: TRBV6-5
J gene: TRBJ2-3
D gene: -
CDR3 protein: ASRGLVSSTDTQY

V gene: TRBV18
J gene: TRBJ2-4
D gene: TRBD2
CDR3 protein: ASSPGLRSRNIQY

V gene: TRBV12-5
J gene: TRBJ2-7
D gene: TRBD2
CDR3 protein: ASGSYSGGPSGEQY

V gene: TRBV4-2
J gene: TRBJ2-7
D gene: TRBD2
CDR3 protein: ASSLAGGSLYEQY

V gene: TRBV28
J gene: TRBJ2-7
D gene: -
CDR3 protein: ASSLVFGAYEQY

V gene: TRBV6-6
J gene: TRBJ1-1
D gene: -
CDR3 protein: ASRARDSEAF

V gene: TRBV27
J gene: TRBJ1-5
D gene: TRBD1
CDR3 protein: ASSSGQGAYQPQH

V gene: TRBV19
J gene: TRBJ1-2
D gene: TRBD1
CDR3 protein: ASSIKQGALGYT

V gene: TRBV9
J gene: TRBJ1-1
D gene: -
CDR3 protein: ASSVDGGNTEAF

V gene: TRBV5-1
J gene: TRBJ1-6
D gene: -
CDR3 protein: SSTHHSSGNSPLH